This entry lists 6 T cell receptor beta chains sequenced from one sample in a study of T cell changes during pregnancy in multiple sclerosis. Sequencing was performed with immunoSEQ multiplex PCR; in TCRdb, only in-frame clones are kept and a portion is missing. The table shows tens of thousands of clones, with just over 90% occurring only once. The sample consisted of peripheral blood, taken before pregnancy. The origin of the receptors is a female donor with multiple sclerosis, enrolled in a pregnancy study.

The V call is TRBV2, the J call TRBJ2-4; no clear D. Germline CDR1 is SNHLY and CDR2 is FYNNEI. CDR3 size: 14 residues. With 3 bases removed from V and 0 bases from J, the gap between germline ends came to 6 bases. The CDR3 here is CASSDILAKNIQYF. The CDR3 DNA sequence: TGTGCCAGCAGTGATATTCTAGCCAAAAACATTCAGTACTTC. The complete variable domain, with remaining parts taken from reference TRBV2 and TRBJ2-4, reads EPEVTQTPSHQVTQMGQEVILRCVPISNHLYFYWYRQILGQKVEFLVSFYNNEISEKSEIFDDQFSVERPDGSNFTLKIRSTKLEDSAMYFCASSDILAKNIQYFGAGTRLSVL.

CDR3 sequence reads: CASSPALAGGTQYF. Written as DNA, the CDR3 is TGTGCCAGCTCACCAGCACTAGCGGGAGGTACGCAGTATTTT. This chain uses TRBV18 with TRBJ2-3; 12 nucleotides align to TRBD2. Germline CDR1 KGHSH, CDR2 LQKENI. The CDR3 consists of 14 residues. The J segment lost 8 bases and the V segment lost 2 bases, leaving 2 bases of the junction unmatched.

This clone has a single count. V is TRBV28 and J is TRBJ2-7, with 10 positions matching TRBD1. This CDR3 is 16 amino acids long. Germline CDR1 and CDR2: MDHEN and SYDVKM. Germline trimming cut 4 bases from V and 3 bases from J; bases unmatched to any gene: 9. The CDR3 DNA reads TGTGCCAGCAGTTCCCCAGGGACAGGGGCGATCTACGAGCAGTACTTC. Protein sequence: CASSSPGTGAIYEQYF.

This rearrangement joins TRBV5-1 to TRBJ1-6, with D perhaps matching TRBD1 (6 bases). This CDR3 has 16 residues. CDR1 SGHRS and CDR2 YFSETQ come from the germline V gene. V shed 2 bases and J shed 5 bases, with 14 bases lying between them. CDR3 DNA: TGCGCCAGCAGCTTCGAGACAGGCCGAAATAATTCACCCCTCCACTTT. Residues: CASSFETGRNNSPLHF.

The chain links TRBV5-1 to TRBJ2-4; D remains unclear. The CDR3 loop spans 15 amino acids. Germline CDR1 reads SGHRS; CDR2 reads YFSETQ. Trimming removed 10 bases from V and 0 bases from J, with 17 bases in between. The CDR3 spells CAHVNTMLAKNIQYF. In nucleotides, the CDR3 is TGCGCCCACGTAAACACCATGCTAGCCAAAAACATTCAGTACTTC.

As concerns this clone: The same CDR3 can be traced to other DNA sequences in this sample. The chain couples TRBV27 to TRBJ2-1; TRBD1 agrees at 7 bases. With V trimmed by 5 bases and J by 4 bases, 8 bases remained unmatched. Germline loops: CDR1 MNHEY, CDR2 SMNVEV (reference sequence). The CDR3 contains 15 residues. CDR3 in amino acids: CASSLTRQGYNEQFF. The CDR3 DNA reads as TGTGCCAGCAGTCTCACCCGACAGGGTTACAATGAGCAGTTCTTC.